This entry lists 24 T cell receptor beta chains sequenced from one sample in a study of OX40 agonist ivuxolimab in advanced cancers. Libraries were prepared through the immunoSEQ multiplex PCR assay. TCRdb stores this immuneACCESS table with in-frame sequences only. Part of the clones is absent; in the studies checked, under half of the shortfall reflects unresolved V genes, and no reason is known for the rest. The sample table records about 15,000 clones; about 81% of these occur just once. The top ten hold around 45% of the sample. The sequences come from CD4+ or CD8+ T cells sorted from blood, collected in a trial of the OX40 agonist ivuxolimab. These receptors all stem from an adult with an advanced solid tumor such as melanoma, head and neck, liver or kidney cancer.

V and J are TRBV10-2 and TRBJ2-2, with D perhaps TRBD1 (6 bases). The germline V and J ends were trimmed by 10 bases and 2 bases, with 17 bases remaining between them. The CDR3 length is 15 residues. Germline V CDR1 and CDR2: WSHSY, SAAADI. The CDR3 loop reads CATVSGTTNTGELFF. The CDR3 DNA follows: TGCGCCACCGTCTCCGGGACAACTAACACCGGGGAGCTGTTTTTT.

This clone was seen only once. The chain is built from TRBV29-1 and TRBJ1-5; 8 nucleotides line up with TRBD1. There are 14 residues in the CDR3. V lost 0 bases to trimming and J lost 2 bases; unmatched junction nucleotides: 0. Looked up from germline, CDR1 is SQVTM and CDR2 is ANQGSEA. CDR3 in DNA: TGCAGCGTTGAAGAGACAGGGGGCAATCAGCCCCAGCATTTT. This encodes CSVEETGGNQPQHF.

The chain employs TRBV2 and TRBJ1-1; TRBD1 matches at 7 bases. V lost 7 bases to trimming and J lost 1 base; unmatched junction nucleotides: 6. CDR3 size: 14 residues. Per germline, CDR1 SNHLY and CDR2 FYNNEI. The CDR3 DNA is TGTGCCAGCAATGGGCACAGGGGGAACACTGAAGCTTTCTTT. Translating it yields CASNGHRGNTEAFF.

The chain joins TRBV4-1 to TRBJ2-1, with D hard to call. CDR1 and CDR2 (germline): MGHRA, YSYEKL. The CDR3 spans 13 residues. V was shortened by 3 bases and J by 4 bases, with 7 bases between the two germline ends. CDR3 residues: CASSQELYNEQFF. The DNA of the CDR3 is TGCGCCAGCAGCCAGGAACTTTACAATGAGCAGTTCTTC.

This clone was recorded a few times. The gene calls are TRBV6-4 and TRBJ2-3; the D is unclear. V was trimmed by 4 bases and J by 1 base, leaving 6 bases between them. Germline V CDR1 and CDR2: MRHNA, SNTAGT. The CDR3 spans 13 residues. CDR3 residues: CASSAAGTDTQYF. The CDR3 coding sequence is TGTGCCAGCAGTGCCGCGGGCACAGATACGCAGTATTTT.

The rearrangement uses TRBV6-5 and TRBJ2-1; 8 positions match TRBD2. Germline V CDR1 and CDR2: MNHEY, SVGAGI. V lost 1 base to trimming and J lost 3 bases; unmatched junction nucleotides: 2. This CDR3 is built from 15 residues. The CDR3 DNA is TGTGCCAGCAGTTACTACCTAGCGGGCTACAATGAGCAGTTCTTC. Encoded protein: CASSYYLAGYNEQFF.

The chain has TRBV7-8 and TRBJ2-5; D is ambiguous. The V and J ends lost 3 bases and 1 base respectively, with 0 bases between them. CDR1 and CDR2 from the germline V gene are SGHVS and FQNEAQ. There are 11 residues in the CDR3. CDR3 sequence reads: CASSFQETQYF. For the CDR3, the DNA is TGTGCCAGCAGCTTCCAAGAGACCCAGTACTTC.

The rearrangement links TRBV9 to TRBJ1-3; D not certain. V lost 3 bases and J lost 0, with 13 bases in between. The CDR3 extends over 16 amino acids. Germline loops: CDR1 SGDLS, CDR2 YYNGEE. The CDR3 is CASSDPSGYSGNTIYF. The DNA of the CDR3 is TGTGCCAGCAGCGATCCTTCGGGGTACTCTGGAAACACCATATATTTT. The whole variable domain, filled in from reference TRBV9 and TRBJ1-3, reads DSGVTQTPKHLITATGQRVTLRCSPRSGDLSVYWYQQSLDQGLQFLIQYYNGEERAKGNILERFSAQQFPDLHSELNLSSLELGDSALYFCASSDPSGYSGNTIYFGEGSWLTVV.

The chain couples TRBV2 to TRBJ1-5, with D unresolved. The germline V and J ends were trimmed by 6 bases and 2 bases, with 8 bases remaining between them. CDR1 is SNHLY and CDR2 is FYNNEI in the germline V gene. The CDR3 consists of 13 residues. CDR3 residues: CASSPGRNQPQHF. The CDR3 DNA is TGTGCCAGCAGCCCCGGGCGCAATCAGCCCCAGCATTTT.

This clone has a single count. This chain uses TRBV11-3 with TRBJ1-1; D gene ambiguous. Per germline, CDR1 SGHNT and CDR2 YENEEA. The V end lost 4 bases, the J end lost 0 bases, and 6 bases lay between the germline ends. The CDR3 totals 13 residues. CDR3 in DNA: TGTGCCAGCAGCTCATACATGAACACTGAAGCTTTCTTT. Its protein is CASSSYMNTEAFF.

The rearrangement joins TRBV7-8 to TRBJ2-1, with 8 bases lining up with TRBD2. The V segment lost 1 base and the J segment 4 bases; nucleotides outside the gene matches: 9. This CDR3 has 17 amino acids. Germline V gene data show CDR1 as SGHVS and CDR2 as FQNEAQ. In DNA, the CDR3 is TGTGCCAGCAGCTTAGTTCCAGCGGGAGACCAGTACAATGAGCAGTTCTTC. The encoded protein is CASSLVPAGDQYNEQFF.

This sequence joins TRBV18 and TRBJ2-7, with D tentatively TRBD1 or TRBD2 (6 bases each). V dropped 0 bases and J dropped 4 bases, with 7 bases sitting between them. CDR1 is KGHSH, CDR2 LQKENI, per germline. This CDR3 region has 13 residues. CDR3 DNA sequence: TGTGCCAGCTCACCACCAGGGGGGTACGAGCAGTACTTC. Translating it yields CASSPPGGYEQYF.

The chain recombines TRBV5-6 with TRBJ1-2; 7 positions match TRBD1. J gave up 4 bases and V 4 bases, and 10 bases lay outside the gene matches. Germline assignment: CDR1 SGHDT and CDR2 YYEEEE. The CDR3 is 15 residues long. The CDR3 region has the DNA TGTGCCAGCAGCGGGGACCGGGACAGACTCTATGGCTACACCTTC. It is translated as CASSGDRDRLYGYTF.

This clone was found a few times. The V and J genes are TRBV5-6 and TRBJ2-7; 9 bases are shared with TRBD1. Losses at the gene ends were 0 bases for V and 2 bases for J; bases not matched to a gene: 0. The CDR3 is 14 residues long. Germline V gene lookup returns CDR1 SGHDT and CDR2 YYEEEE. The CDR3 protein is CASSLGQGAYEQYF. CDR3 DNA sequence: TGTGCCAGCAGCTTGGGACAGGGGGCCTACGAGCAGTACTTC.

This rearrangement joins TRBV19 to TRBJ2-7; maybe TRBD1 (8 bases). Per the germline V gene, CDR1 is LNHDA and CDR2 is SQIVND (reference sequence). There are 14 residues in the CDR3. The germline V and J ends were trimmed by 6 bases and 2 bases, with 14 bases remaining between them. CDR3 DNA: TGTGCCAGTAGCACAACAGGGGGGGCCTACGAGCAGTACTTC. Protein product: CASSTTGGAYEQYF.

The rearrangement links TRBV19 to TRBJ1-2, with D uncertain. With 1 base removed from V and 8 bases from J, the gap between germline ends came to 8 bases. Germline-derived CDR1 and CDR2 are LNHDA and SQIVND (reference sequence). This CDR3 is 12 amino acids long. The CDR3: CASSIGGGGYTF. The DNA of the CDR3 is TGTGCCAGTAGTATAGGAGGAGGGGGCTACACCTTC. The full variable domain, rest sourced from reference TRBV19 and TRBJ1-2, is DGGITQSPKYLFRKEGQNVTLSCEQNLNHDAMYWYRQDPGQGLRLIYYSQIVNDFQKGDIAEGYSVSREKKESFPLTVTSAQKNPTAFYLCASSIGGGGYTFGSGTRLTVV.

The chain links TRBV7-7 to TRBJ2-7; 7 bases agree with TRBD1. There are 14 residues in the CDR3. CDR1 and CDR2 (germline): SSHAT, FNYEAQ (reference sequence). J was trimmed by 6 bases and V by 2 bases; bases with no gene match: 7. CDR3 nucleotides: TGTGCCAGCAGCTTAACAGGGGATACTGGCGAGCAGTACTTC. Translating it yields CASSLTGDTGEQYF.

The J gene is TRBJ2-3, the V gene TRBV6-4; 9 bases fit TRBD2. CDR1 MRHNA and CDR2 SNTAGT come from the germline V gene. Germline trimming cut 2 bases from V and 0 bases from J; bases unmatched to any gene: 3. The CDR3 totals 16 residues. The chain's CDR3 is CASSDVAGASTDTQYF. Written as DNA, the CDR3 is TGTGCCAGCAGTGACGTAGCGGGGGCTAGCACAGATACGCAGTATTTT.

This chain joins TRBV5-1 and TRBJ2-1; no definite D call. The V gene's germline CDR1 is SGHRS and CDR2 YFSETQ. Trimming pared 2 bases from V and 7 bases from J, leaving 13 bases between. The CDR3 runs to 14 residues. CDR3: CASSFAGVGNEQFF. The DNA for the CDR3 is TGCGCCAGCAGCTTCGCTGGAGTTGGTAATGAGCAGTTCTTC.

This clone was seen a handful of times. The chain links TRBV28 to TRBJ1-5, with unresolved D. There are 13 residues in the CDR3. Germline V gene data show CDR1 as MDHEN and CDR2 as SYDVKM. Trimming took off 2 bases at V and 2 bases at J, with 4 bases between the two ends. DNA of the CDR3: TGTGCCAGCAGTTTAAGTGGCAATCAGCCCCAGCATTTT. Translation: CASSLSGNQPQHF. Looking up the rest from reference TRBV28 and TRBJ1-5 gives the full variable domain: DVKVTQSSRYLVKRTGEKVFLECVQDMDHENMFWYRQDPGLGLRLIYFSYDVKMKEKGDIPEGYSVSREKKERFSLILESASTNQTSMYLCASSLSGNQPQHFGDGTRLSIL.

The chain is built from TRBV29-1 and TRBJ2-5, with TRBD2 as a possible D gene (6 bases). Germline V lookup: CDR1 SQVTM, CDR2 ANQGSEA. The CDR3 is made up of 16 amino acids. The germline V and J ends were trimmed by 0 bases and 5 bases, with 19 bases remaining between them. CDR3 protein: CSVEDPRRGPHETQYF. In DNA form, the CDR3 reads TGCAGCGTTGAAGACCCCCGGCGGGGCCCCCACGAGACCCAGTACTTC.

The chain recombines TRBV19 with TRBJ2-7, with 8 bases aligning to TRBD1. The junction had 9 bases not matched to a gene; V was cut back by 2 bases and J by 0 bases. The CDR3 contains 17 residues. Germline V gene data show CDR1 as LNHDA and CDR2 as SQIVND (reference sequence). CDR3 residues: CASSISAGGYNSYEQYF. The CDR3 region has the DNA TGTGCCAGTAGTATATCGGCAGGGGGCTATAACTCCTACGAGCAGTACTTC.

The CDR3 DNA reads as TGTGCCAGTAGTAGGACAGTTTCCGAAGCAACTAATGAAAAACTGTTTTTT. It codes for CASSRTVSEATNEKLFF. V and J are TRBV19 and TRBJ1-4; tentative D call: TRBD1 (6 bases). Per the germline V gene, CDR1 is LNHDA and CDR2 is SQIVND (reference sequence). V dropped 4 bases and J dropped 0 bases, with 15 bases sitting between them. There are 17 residues in the CDR3.

The rearrangement uses TRBV30 and TRBJ2-7; D gene unclear. Germline CDR1 is GTSNPN and CDR2 is SVGIG (reference sequence). The CDR3 is made up of 16 amino acids. V lost 0 bases, J lost 2 bases, and 17 bases lay in between. DNA for the CDR3: TGTGCCTGGAGTGTACTGGGAACCGACCTTCCCTACGAGCAGTACTTC. As protein: CAWSVLGTDLPYEQYF. The variable domain in full, with the rest retrieved from reference TRBV30 and TRBJ2-7, is SQTIHQWPATLVQPVGSPLSLECTVEGTSNPNLYWYRQAAGRGLQLLFYSVGIGQISSEVPQNLSASRPQDRQFILSSKKLLLSDSGFYLCAWSVLGTDLPYEQYFGPGTRLTVT.